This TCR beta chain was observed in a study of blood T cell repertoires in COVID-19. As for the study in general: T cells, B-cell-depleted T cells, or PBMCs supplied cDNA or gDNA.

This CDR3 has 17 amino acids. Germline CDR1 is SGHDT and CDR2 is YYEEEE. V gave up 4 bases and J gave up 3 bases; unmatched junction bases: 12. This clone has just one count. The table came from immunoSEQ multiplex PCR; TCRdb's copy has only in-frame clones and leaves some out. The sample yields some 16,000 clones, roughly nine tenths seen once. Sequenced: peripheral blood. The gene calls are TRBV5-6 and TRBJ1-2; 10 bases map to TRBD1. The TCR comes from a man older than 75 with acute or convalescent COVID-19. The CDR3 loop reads CASSGHLGTGVDYGYTF. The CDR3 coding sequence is TGTGCCAGCAGCGGTCACTTGGGGACAGGGGTCGACTATGGCTACACCTTC.